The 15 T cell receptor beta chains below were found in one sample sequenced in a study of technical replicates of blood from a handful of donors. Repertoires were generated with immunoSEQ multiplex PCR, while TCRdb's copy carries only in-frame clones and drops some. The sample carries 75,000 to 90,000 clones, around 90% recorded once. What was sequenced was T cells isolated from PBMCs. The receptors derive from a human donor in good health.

The CDR3 loop is CASSYLRTGFGEAFF. CDR3 coding DNA: TGTGCCAGCAGCTATCTCCGGACAGGTTTTGGGGAAGCTTTCTTT. J is TRBJ1-1 and V is TRBV7-8; 7 positions agree with TRBD1. Germline CDR1 SGHVS, CDR2 FQNEAQ. With 4 bases clipped from V and 8 bases from J, the junction kept 13 bases outside the gene matches. The CDR3 is made up of 15 amino acids.

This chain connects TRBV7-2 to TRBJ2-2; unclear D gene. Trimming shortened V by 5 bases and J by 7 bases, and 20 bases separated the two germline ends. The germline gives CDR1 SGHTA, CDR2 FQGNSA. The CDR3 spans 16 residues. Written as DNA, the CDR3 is TGTGCCAGCAGCCCCCCCCGTTCTAGATTGGTCGGGGAGCTGTTTTTT. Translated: CASSPPRSRLVGELFF.

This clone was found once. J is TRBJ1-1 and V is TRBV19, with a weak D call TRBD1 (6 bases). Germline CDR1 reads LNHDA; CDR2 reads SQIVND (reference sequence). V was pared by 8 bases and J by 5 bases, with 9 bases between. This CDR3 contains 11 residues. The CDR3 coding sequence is TGTGCCAGTCTGCAGGGGACTGAAGCTTTCTTT. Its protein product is CASLQGTEAFF. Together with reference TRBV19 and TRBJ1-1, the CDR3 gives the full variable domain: DGGITQSPKYLFRKEGQNVTLSCEQNLNHDAMYWYRQDPGQGLRLIYYSQIVNDFQKGDIAEGYSVSREKKESFPLTVTSAQKNPTAFYLCASLQGTEAFFGQGTRLTVV.

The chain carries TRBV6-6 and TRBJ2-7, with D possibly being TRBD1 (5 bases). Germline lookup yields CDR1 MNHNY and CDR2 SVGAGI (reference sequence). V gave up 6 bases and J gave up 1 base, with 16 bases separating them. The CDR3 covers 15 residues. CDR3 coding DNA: TGTGCCAGCAGCTTCGACAGCGAACCTTCCTACGAGCAGTACTTC. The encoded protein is CASSFDSEPSYEQYF.

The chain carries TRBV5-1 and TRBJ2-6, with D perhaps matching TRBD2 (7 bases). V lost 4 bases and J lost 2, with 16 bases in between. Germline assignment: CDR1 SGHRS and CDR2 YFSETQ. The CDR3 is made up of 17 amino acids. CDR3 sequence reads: CASSGRVGAAGANVLTF. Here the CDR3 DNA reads TGCGCCAGCAGCGGGAGGGTGGGGGCCGCTGGGGCCAACGTCCTGACTTTC.

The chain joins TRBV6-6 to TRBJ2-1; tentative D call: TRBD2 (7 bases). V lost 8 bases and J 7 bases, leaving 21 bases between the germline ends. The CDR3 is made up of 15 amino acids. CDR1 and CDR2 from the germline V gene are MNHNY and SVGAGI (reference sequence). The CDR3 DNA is TGTGCCAGCGGCGACAGGACTAGACCCGAGAATGAGCAGTTCTTC. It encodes CASGDRTRPENEQFF.

The CDR3: CASSHWTGGYEQYF. In DNA, the CDR3 is TGTGCCAGCAGCCATTGGACAGGAGGCTACGAGCAGTACTTC. The chain employs TRBV14 and TRBJ2-7, with 7 bases fitting TRBD1. From germline, CDR1 is SGHDN and CDR2 FVKESK. The CDR3 loop spans 14 amino acids. The ends lost 3 bases at V and 3 bases at J; junction bases unmatched: 5.

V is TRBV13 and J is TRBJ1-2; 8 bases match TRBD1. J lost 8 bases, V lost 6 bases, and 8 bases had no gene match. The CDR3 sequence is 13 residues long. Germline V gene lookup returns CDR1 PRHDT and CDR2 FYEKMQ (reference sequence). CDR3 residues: CASSRTGTVGYTF. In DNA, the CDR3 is TGTGCCAGCAGTCGGACAGGGACGGTCGGCTACACCTTC.

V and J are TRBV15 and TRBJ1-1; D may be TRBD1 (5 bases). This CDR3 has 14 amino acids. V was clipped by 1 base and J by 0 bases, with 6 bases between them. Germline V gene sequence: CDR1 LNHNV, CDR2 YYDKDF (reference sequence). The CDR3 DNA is TGTGCCACCAGCAGAGGACAGCTGAACACTGAAGCTTTCTTT. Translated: CATSRGQLNTEAFF.

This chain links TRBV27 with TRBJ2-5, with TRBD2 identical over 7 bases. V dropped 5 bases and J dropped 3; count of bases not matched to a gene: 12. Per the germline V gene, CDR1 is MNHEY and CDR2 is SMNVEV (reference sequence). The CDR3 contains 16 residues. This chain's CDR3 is CASSPTSSHRKETQYF. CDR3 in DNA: TGTGCCAGCAGTCCGACTAGCAGTCACCGTAAAGAGACCCAGTACTTC.

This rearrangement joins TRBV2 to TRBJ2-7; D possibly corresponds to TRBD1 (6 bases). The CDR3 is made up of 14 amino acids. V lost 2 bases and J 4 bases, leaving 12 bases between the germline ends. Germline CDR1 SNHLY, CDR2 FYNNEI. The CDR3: CASSESTGKYEQYF. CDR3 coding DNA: TGTGCCAGCAGTGAAAGTACAGGGAAGTACGAGCAGTACTTC.

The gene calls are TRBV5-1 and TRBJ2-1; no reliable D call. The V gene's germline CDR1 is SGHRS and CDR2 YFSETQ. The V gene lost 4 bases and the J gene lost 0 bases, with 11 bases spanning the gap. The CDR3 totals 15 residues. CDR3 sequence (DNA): TGCGCCAGCAGCCCCCAACCCAGCTCCTACAATGAGCAGTTCTTC. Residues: CASSPQPSSYNEQFF.

CDR3 protein: CASSLTEEYQPQHF. CDR3 bases: TGCGCCAGCAGCCTCACCGAGGAATATCAGCCCCAGCATTTT. This chain uses TRBV4-1 with TRBJ1-5; D remains ambiguous. Deletions cut 4 bases from V and 5 bases from J, with 12 bases between. The V gene's germline CDR1 is MGHRA and CDR2 YSYEKL. This CDR3 spans 14 amino acids.

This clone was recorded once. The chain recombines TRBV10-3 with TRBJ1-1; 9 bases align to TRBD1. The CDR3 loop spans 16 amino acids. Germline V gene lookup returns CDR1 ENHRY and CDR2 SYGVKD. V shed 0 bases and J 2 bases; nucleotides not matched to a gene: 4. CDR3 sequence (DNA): TGTGCCATCAGTGAGTCCTGGACAGGGGATAACACTGAAGCTTTCTTT. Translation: CAISESWTGDNTEAFF.

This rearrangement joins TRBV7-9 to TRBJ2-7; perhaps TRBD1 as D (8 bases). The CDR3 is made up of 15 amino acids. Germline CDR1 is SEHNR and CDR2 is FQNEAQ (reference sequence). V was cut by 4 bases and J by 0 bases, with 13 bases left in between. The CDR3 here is CASSSDRDYSYEQYF. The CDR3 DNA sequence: TGTGCCAGCAGCTCGGACAGGGACTACTCCTACGAGCAGTACTTC.